These 15 T cell receptor beta chains came from one sample sequenced in a study of shared clonotypes between healthy human individuals (dated by TCRdb to the early 2020s). CD8 naive samples were CD45RO-negative cells positively selected for CCR7, giving a CD45RA+CCR7+ population that excluded TemRA cells. The library was generated by the immunoSEQ multiplex PCR assay. What TCRdb holds here is the immuneACCESS table cut down to in-frame rearrangements. Part of the clones is not present; checked against another copy, under half of the missing clones reflect an unresolved V gene, and the others are unexplained. Present in this sample are about 590,000 clones, around 95% of which were seen just once. The leading ten clones occupy roughly 0.1% of the sample. The sequenced material came from naive CD8+ T cells sorted from blood. Taken with the paper, the label for cell subset or site translates to: CD45RA+CCR7+. All receptors derive from a woman aged 30 to 39 in good health.

J is TRBJ1-1 and V is TRBV29-1; D gene ambiguous. With 8 bases removed from V and 1 base from J, the gap between germline ends came to 11 bases. This CDR3 has 12 residues. The germline gives CDR1 SQVTM, CDR2 ANQGSEA. The CDR3: CSSNTENTEAFF. The CDR3 DNA reads TGCAGCTCGAACACAGAGAACACTGAAGCTTTCTTT.

The gene calls are TRBV11-2 and TRBJ2-3, with D perhaps TRBD1 (6 bases). CDR3 length: 15 amino acids. Deletions cut 5 bases from V and 2 bases from J, with 14 bases between. CDR1 and CDR2 (germline): SGHAT, FQNNGV. CDR3 nucleotides: TGTGCCAGCAGCGGCCTGGGGGCGGTCACAGATACGCAGTATTTT. It codes for CASSGLGAVTDTQYF. Full variable domain (rest looked up from reference TRBV11-2 and TRBJ2-3): EAGVAQSPRYKIIEKRQSVAFWCNPISGHATLYWYQQILGQGPKLLIQFQNNGVVDDSQLPKDRFSAERLKGVDSTLKIQPAKLEDSAVYLCASSGLGAVTDTQYFGPGTRLTVL.

V is TRBV19 and J is TRBJ2-1; possibly TRBD1 for D (6 bases). This CDR3 has 14 amino acids. Trimming cost V 5 bases and J 4 bases, with 12 bases left between them. Germline-derived CDR1 and CDR2 are LNHDA and SQIVND (reference sequence). The CDR3 sequence is CASSPRTEYNEQFF. CDR3 bases: TGTGCCAGTAGTCCAAGGACAGAGTACAATGAGCAGTTCTTC.

This clone has only one observation. The chain couples TRBV28 to TRBJ2-5; 10 nucleotides line up with TRBD2. CDR3 length: 14 residues. Per germline, CDR1 MDHEN and CDR2 SYDVKM. J gave up 5 bases and V 5 bases, and 5 bases lay outside the gene matches. The CDR3 region is CASSLPGLAETQYF. Here the CDR3 DNA reads TGTGCCAGCAGTCTACCGGGACTAGCGGAGACCCAGTACTTC.

This chain connects TRBV28 to TRBJ1-2; D is ambiguous. The CDR3 is 15 residues long. With 7 bases removed from V and 3 bases from J, the gap between germline ends came to 18 bases. The germline gives CDR1 MDHEN, CDR2 SYDVKM. CDR3 region: CASNSFRESDYGYTF. In DNA, the CDR3 is TGTGCCAGCAATTCTTTTAGGGAATCAGACTATGGCTACACCTTC.

The chain uses TRBV2 and TRBJ2-7, with 12 bases lining up with TRBD2. Germline V CDR1 and CDR2: SNHLY, FYNNEI. The length of the CDR3 is 16 residues. The junction had 10 bases not matched to a gene; V was cut back by 3 bases and J by 7 bases. The chain's CDR3 is CASSERSALAGGEQYF. The CDR3 DNA reads as TGTGCCAGCAGTGAGCGATCCGCACTAGCGGGAGGAGAGCAGTACTTC.

The chain recombines TRBV28 with TRBJ2-5, with 8 bases identical to TRBD1. The J call may not be correct, given that the DNA end is closer to TRBJ2-7. The length of the CDR3 is 15 residues. From germline, CDR1 is MDHEN and CDR2 SYDVKM. The CDR3 protein is CASSLPTGVAYEQYF. Written as DNA, the CDR3 is TGTGCCAGCAGTTTGCCGACAGGGGTTGCCTACGAGCAGTACTTC.

This rearrangement joins TRBV7-2 to TRBJ2-7; D is uncertain. Germline V gene sequence: CDR1 SGHTA, CDR2 FQGNSA. V was cut by 1 base and J by 5 bases, with 18 bases left in between. This CDR3 spans 16 amino acids. CDR3 loop: CASSLEVRRVRDEQYF. The DNA of the CDR3 is TGTGCCAGCAGCTTAGAGGTGAGACGGGTTCGGGACGAGCAGTACTTC.

The V call is TRBV7-9, the J call TRBJ2-3; no firm D call. This CDR3 is 11 amino acids long. Germline assignment: CDR1 SEHNR and CDR2 FQNEAQ (reference sequence). The V and J ends lost 4 bases and 6 bases respectively, with 5 bases between them. This chain's CDR3 is CASSYPDTQYF. The DNA for the CDR3 is TGTGCCAGCAGCTATCCGGATACGCAGTATTTT.

This clone came up once. The chain is built from TRBV2 and TRBJ2-7, with 7 nucleotides matching TRBD1. The germline gives CDR1 SNHLY, CDR2 FYNNEI. V gave up 6 bases and J gave up 3 bases; unmatched junction bases: 5. This CDR3 is built from 13 residues. The chain's CDR3 is CASSATGSYEQYF. The CDR3 DNA sequence: TGTGCCAGCAGCGCGACAGGGAGCTACGAGCAGTACTTC.

This clone was seen only once. The chain carries TRBV7-8 and TRBJ2-7, with a possible D match to TRBD2 (5 bases). The CDR3 is made up of 12 amino acids. V lost 6 bases and J lost 2, with 8 bases in between. Germline loops: CDR1 SGHVS, CDR2 FQNEAQ. DNA for the CDR3: TGTGCCAGCAGAGGACTGACCTACGAGCAGTACTTC. It specifies CASRGLTYEQYF.

The chain has TRBV27 and TRBJ2-1, with 11 bases fitting TRBD2. This CDR3 contains 16 residues. Germline values: CDR1 MNHEY, CDR2 SMNVEV (reference sequence). Trimming at V came to 11 bases and at J to 9 bases, leaving 18 bases not matched to a gene. In DNA form, the CDR3 reads TGTGCCTCGGGGGGACTAGCGGATCCCGCTACGGGTGAGCAGTTCTTC. Translated, it gives CASGGLADPATGEQFF.

The chain carries TRBV10-1 and TRBJ1-5; D remains unclear. This CDR3 comprises 14 residues. The V and J ends lost 3 bases and 6 bases respectively, with 12 bases between them. The germline V gene encodes CDR1 WNHNN and CDR2 SYGVQD (reference sequence). DNA of the CDR3: TGCGCCAGCAGTGAAAGCGGGATTGGTCAGCCCCAGCATTTT. The encoded protein is CASSESGIGQPQHF.

The chain employs TRBV7-9 and TRBJ2-7, with D maybe TRBD2 (5 bases). Trimming took 4 bases from V and 1 from J, leaving 8 bases between them. The CDR3 consists of 13 residues. Germline CDR1 is SEHNR and CDR2 is FQNEAQ (reference sequence). CDR3: CASSWWRSYEQYF. The CDR3 bases are TGTGCCAGCAGCTGGTGGAGGTCCTACGAGCAGTACTTC.

The V gene is TRBV13, the J gene TRBJ2-5; 13 bases fit TRBD2. The CDR3 is 16 residues long. With 4 bases clipped from V and 5 bases from J, the junction kept 7 bases outside the gene matches. CDR1 is PRHDT, CDR2 FYEKMQ, per germline (reference sequence). The chain's CDR3 is CASSSWTSGSVETQYF. The CDR3, as DNA: TGTGCCAGCAGCTCCTGGACTAGCGGGAGTGTGGAGACCCAGTACTTC.